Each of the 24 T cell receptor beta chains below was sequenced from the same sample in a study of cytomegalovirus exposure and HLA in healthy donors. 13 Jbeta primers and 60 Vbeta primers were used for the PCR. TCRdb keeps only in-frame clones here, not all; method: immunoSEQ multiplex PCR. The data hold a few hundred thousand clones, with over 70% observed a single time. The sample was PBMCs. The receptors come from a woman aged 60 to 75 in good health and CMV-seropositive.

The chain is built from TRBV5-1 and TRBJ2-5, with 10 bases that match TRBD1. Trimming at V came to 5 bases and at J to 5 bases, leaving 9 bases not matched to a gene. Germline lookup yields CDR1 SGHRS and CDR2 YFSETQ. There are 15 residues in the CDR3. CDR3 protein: CASRPPGTGDETQYF. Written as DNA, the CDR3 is TGCGCCAGCAGACCACCCGGGACAGGGGATGAGACCCAGTACTTC.

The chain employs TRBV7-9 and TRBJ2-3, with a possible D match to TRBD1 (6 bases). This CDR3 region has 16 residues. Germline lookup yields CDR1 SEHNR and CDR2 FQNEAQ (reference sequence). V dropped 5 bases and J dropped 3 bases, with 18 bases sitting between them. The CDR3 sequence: CASSPFQGSGTDTQYF. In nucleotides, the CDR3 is TGTGCCAGCAGCCCGTTCCAGGGGTCAGGAACAGATACGCAGTATTTT.

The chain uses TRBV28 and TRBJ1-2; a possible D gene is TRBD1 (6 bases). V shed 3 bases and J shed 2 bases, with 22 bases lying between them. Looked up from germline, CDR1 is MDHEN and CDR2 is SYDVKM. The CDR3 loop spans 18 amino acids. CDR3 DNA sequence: TGTGCCAGCAGTTTCCAATTTGGGATAACAGGGCCCAACTATGGCTACACCTTC. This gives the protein CASSFQFGITGPNYGYTF.

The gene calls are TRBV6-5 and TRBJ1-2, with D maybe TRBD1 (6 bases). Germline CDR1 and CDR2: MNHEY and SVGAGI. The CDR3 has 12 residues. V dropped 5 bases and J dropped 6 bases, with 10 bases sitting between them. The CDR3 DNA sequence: TGTGCCAGCAGTAGGGACACCCATGGCTACACCTTC. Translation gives CASSRDTHGYTF.

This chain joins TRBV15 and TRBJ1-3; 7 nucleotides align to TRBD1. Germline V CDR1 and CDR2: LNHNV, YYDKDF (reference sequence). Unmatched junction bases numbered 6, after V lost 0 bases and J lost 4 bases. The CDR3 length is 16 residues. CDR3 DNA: TGTGCCACCAGCAGAGATCTAGGACAGGCCGGAAACACCATATATTTT. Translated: CATSRDLGQAGNTIYF.

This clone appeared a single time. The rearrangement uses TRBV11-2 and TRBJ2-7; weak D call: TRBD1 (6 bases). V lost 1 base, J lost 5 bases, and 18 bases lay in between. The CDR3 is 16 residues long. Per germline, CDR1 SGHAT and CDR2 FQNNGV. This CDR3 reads CASSLAPQGRGHEQYF. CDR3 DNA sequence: TGTGCCAGCAGCTTAGCCCCCCAGGGGAGAGGGCACGAGCAGTACTTC.

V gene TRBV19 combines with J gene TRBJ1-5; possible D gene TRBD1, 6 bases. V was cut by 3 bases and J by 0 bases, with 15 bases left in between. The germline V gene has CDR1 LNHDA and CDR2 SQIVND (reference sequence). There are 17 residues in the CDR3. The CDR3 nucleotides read TGTGCCAGTAGTATCCTAACAGGGACACCTAGCAATCAGCCCCAGCATTTT. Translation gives CASSILTGTPSNQPQHF. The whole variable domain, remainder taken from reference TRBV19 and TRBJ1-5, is DGGITQSPKYLFRKEGQNVTLSCEQNLNHDAMYWYRQDPGQGLRLIYYSQIVNDFQKGDIAEGYSVSREKKESFPLTVTSAQKNPTAFYLCASSILTGTPSNQPQHFGDGTRLSIL.

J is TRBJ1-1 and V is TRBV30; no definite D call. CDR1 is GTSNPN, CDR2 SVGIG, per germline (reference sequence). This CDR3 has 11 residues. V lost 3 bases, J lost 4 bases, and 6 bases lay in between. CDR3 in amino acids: CAWSGVTEAFF. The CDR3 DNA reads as TGTGCCTGGAGCGGGGTCACTGAAGCTTTCTTT.

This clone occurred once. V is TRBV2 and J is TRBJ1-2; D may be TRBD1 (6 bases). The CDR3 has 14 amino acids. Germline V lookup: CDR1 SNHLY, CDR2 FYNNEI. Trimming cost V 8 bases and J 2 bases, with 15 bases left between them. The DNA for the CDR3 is TGTGCCAGCGTCGCGGACAGAATGAACTATGGCTACACCTTC. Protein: CASVADRMNYGYTF.

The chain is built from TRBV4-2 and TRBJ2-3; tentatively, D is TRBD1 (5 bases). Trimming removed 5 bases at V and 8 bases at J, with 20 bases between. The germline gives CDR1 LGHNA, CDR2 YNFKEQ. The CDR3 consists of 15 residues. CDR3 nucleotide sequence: TGTGCCAGCAGCACGCTAGGGGTGGTCATGGGTACGCAGTATTTT. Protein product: CASSTLGVVMGTQYF.

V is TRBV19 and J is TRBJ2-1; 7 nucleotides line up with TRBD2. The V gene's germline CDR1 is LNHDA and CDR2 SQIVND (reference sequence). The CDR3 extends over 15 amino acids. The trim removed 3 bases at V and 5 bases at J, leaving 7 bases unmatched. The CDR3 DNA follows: TGTGCCAGTAGTATTTCCAGCGGGATCCACAATGAGCAGTTCTTC. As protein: CASSISSGIHNEQFF.

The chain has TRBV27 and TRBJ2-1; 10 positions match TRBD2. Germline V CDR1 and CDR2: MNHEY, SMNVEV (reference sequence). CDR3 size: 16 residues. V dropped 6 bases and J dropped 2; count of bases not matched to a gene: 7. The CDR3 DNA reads TGTGCCAGCAGAAACCCCGGGACTAGCGCCTACAATGAGCAGTTCTTC. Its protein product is CASRNPGTSAYNEQFF.

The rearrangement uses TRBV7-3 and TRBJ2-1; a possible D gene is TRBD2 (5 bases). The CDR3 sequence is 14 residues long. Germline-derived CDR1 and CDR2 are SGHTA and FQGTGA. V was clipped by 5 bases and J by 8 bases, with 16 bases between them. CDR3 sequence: CASSPRVGVDEQFF. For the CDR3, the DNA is TGTGCCAGCAGCCCAAGGGTGGGAGTCGATGAGCAGTTCTTC.

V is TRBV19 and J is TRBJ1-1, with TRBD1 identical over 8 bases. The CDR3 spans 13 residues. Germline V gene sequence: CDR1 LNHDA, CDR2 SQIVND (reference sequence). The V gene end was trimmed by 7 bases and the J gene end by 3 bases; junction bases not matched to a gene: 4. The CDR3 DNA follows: TGTGCCAGTACCTCGGACAGGGACACTGAAGCTTTCTTT. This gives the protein CASTSDRDTEAFF.

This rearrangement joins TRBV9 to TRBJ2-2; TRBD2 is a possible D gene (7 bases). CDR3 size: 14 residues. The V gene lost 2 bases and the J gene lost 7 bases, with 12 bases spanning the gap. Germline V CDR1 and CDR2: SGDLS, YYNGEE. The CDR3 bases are TGTGCCAGCAGCGTGGGGGGGGCTAACGGGGAGCTGTTTTTT. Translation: CASSVGGANGELFF.

DNA for the CDR3: TGTGCCAGCAGTCTGAGGGGGGGTGAAAAACTGTTTTTT. It codes for CASSLRGGEKLFF. The gene calls are TRBV6-1 and TRBJ1-4, with a possible D match to TRBD1 (6 bases). In germline, CDR1 is MNHNS, CDR2 SASEGT. The CDR3 sequence is 13 residues long. V was clipped by 5 bases and J by 7 bases, with 11 bases between them.

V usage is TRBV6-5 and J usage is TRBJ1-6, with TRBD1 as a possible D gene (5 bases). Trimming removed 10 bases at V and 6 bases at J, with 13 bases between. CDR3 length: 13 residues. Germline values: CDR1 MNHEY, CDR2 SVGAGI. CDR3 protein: CATRGGFNSPLHF. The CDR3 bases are TGTGCCACCCGGGGGGGATTTAATTCACCCCTCCACTTT.

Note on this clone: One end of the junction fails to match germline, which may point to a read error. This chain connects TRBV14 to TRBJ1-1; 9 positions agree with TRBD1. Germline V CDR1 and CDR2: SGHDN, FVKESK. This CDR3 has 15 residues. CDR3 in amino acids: CAGSRLGQGSTEAFF. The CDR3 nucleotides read TGTGCCGGCAGCCGCCTAGGACAGGGGTCCACTGAAGCTTTCTTT.

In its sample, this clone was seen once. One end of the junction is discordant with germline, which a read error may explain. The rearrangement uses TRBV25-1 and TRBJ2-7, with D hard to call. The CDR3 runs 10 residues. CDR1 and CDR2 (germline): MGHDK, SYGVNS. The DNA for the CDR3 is TGTGCCAGCCCACGGCCGAATGGGCTCTTC. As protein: CASPRPNGLF.

In nucleotides, the CDR3 is TGTGCCAGTAGCAGGACTAGCGGGAGAGGAGGTGAGCAGTTCTTC. It codes for CASSRTSGRGGEQFF. This sequence joins TRBV19 and TRBJ2-1; the match to TRBD2 covers 13 bases. The length of the CDR3 is 15 residues. Per germline, CDR1 LNHDA and CDR2 SQIVND (reference sequence). Trimming removed 6 bases from V and 9 bases from J; junction bases left unmatched: 8.

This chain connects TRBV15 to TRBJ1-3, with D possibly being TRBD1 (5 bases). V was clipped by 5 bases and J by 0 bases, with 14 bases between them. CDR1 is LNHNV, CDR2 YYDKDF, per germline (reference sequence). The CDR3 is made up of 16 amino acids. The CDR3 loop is CATSGGRAISGNTIYF. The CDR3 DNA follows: TGTGCCACCAGCGGTGGCAGGGCTATCTCTGGAAACACCATATATTTT. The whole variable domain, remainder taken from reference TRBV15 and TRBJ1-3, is DAMVIQNPRYQVTQFGKPVTLSCSQTLNHNVMYWYQQKSSQAPKLLFHYYDKDFNNEADTPDNFQSRRPNTSFCFLDIRSPGLGDTAMYLCATSGGRAISGNTIYFGEGSWLTVV.

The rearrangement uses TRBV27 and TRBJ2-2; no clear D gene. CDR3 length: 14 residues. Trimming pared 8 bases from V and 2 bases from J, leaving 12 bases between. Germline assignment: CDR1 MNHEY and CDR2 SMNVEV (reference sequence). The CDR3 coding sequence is TGTGCCAGCCGCCCCGGGTTTAACACCGGGGAGCTGTTTTTT. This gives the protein CASRPGFNTGELFF.

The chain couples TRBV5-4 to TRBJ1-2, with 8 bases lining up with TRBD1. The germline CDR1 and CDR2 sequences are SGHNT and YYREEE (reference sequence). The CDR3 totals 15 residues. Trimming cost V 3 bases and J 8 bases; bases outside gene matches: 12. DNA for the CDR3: TGTGCCAGCAGCTCCCGACTGCAGGGGGCGCAAGGCTACACCTTC. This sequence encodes CASSSRLQGAQGYTF. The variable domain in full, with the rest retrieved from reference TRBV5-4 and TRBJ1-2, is ETGVTQSPTHLIKTRGQQVTLRCSSQSGHNTVSWYQQALGQGPQFIFQYYREEENGRGNFPPRFSGLQFPNYSSELNVNALELDDSALYLCASSSRLQGAQGYTFGSGTRLTVV.

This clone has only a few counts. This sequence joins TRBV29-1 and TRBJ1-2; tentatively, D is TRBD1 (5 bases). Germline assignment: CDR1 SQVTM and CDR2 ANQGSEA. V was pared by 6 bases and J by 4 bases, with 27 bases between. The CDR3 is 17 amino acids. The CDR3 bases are TGCAGCGTGGGGAATTTACCAGGGTTCGGTCTTTTCTATGGCTACACCTTC. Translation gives CSVGNLPGFGLFYGYTF.